This is a list of T cell receptor beta chains from one sample in a study of blood T cell repertoires in COVID-19. Method: immunoSEQ multiplex PCR; TCRdb's copy keeps in-frame clones and lacks some. The table records about 82,000 clones, 80% to 90% of them present only once. Sequenced: peripheral blood. Receptors were obtained from a woman between 55 and 75 years old with acute or convalescent COVID-19. Each CDR3 is given with its conserved first and last residue. Fields, in order: D gene, J gene, clone size, V gene, CDR3 DNA, CDR3 protein. D genes are given only for firm matches. Not every row has a clone size; where given, it reads once, few, many or a size class.

d_call: TRBD1
j_call: TRBJ2-7
clone_size: .
v_call: TRBV24-1
cdr3_nt: TGTGCCACCAGTCCAGGGGGCTACGAGCAGTACTTC
cdr3_aa: CATSPGGYEQYF

d_call: .
j_call: TRBJ1-1
clone_size: .
v_call: TRBV29-1
cdr3_nt: TGCAGCGTTGACCCTCGGGAGACTTTCTTT
cdr3_aa: CSVDPRETFF

d_call: TRBD1
j_call: TRBJ1-1
clone_size: .
v_call: TRBV7-8
cdr3_nt: TGTGCCAGCAGCCGAAGGGACAGGGGGCTCTCGGACACTGAAGCTTTCTTT
cdr3_aa: CASSRRDRGLSDTEAFF

d_call: TRBD2
j_call: TRBJ2-3
clone_size: .
v_call: TRBV30
cdr3_nt: TGTGCCTGGAGCGCACTAGCGGGGGGGCCCGCTACGCAGTATTTT
cdr3_aa: CAWSALAGGPATQYF

d_call: TRBD1
j_call: TRBJ1-2
clone_size: .
v_call: TRBV18
cdr3_nt: TGTGCCAGCTCACCACAGACAGGGGAGCATGGCTACACCTTC
cdr3_aa: CASSPQTGEHGYTF

d_call: TRBD2
j_call: TRBJ2-1
clone_size: once
v_call: TRBV11-3
cdr3_nt: TGTGCCAGCAGCTTAGGAGCGGGAGCACAAAATGAGCAGTTCTTC
cdr3_aa: CASSLGAGAQNEQFF

d_call: .
j_call: TRBJ1-1
clone_size: few
v_call: TRBV12-3/TRBV12-4
cdr3_nt: TGTGCCAGCAGAAGAGACACTGAAGCTTTCTTT
cdr3_aa: CASRRDTEAFF

d_call: .
j_call: TRBJ2-2
clone_size: .
v_call: TRBV19
cdr3_nt: TGTGCCAGTAGTATCGGACAACCTCAGAAAACCGGGGAGCTGTTTTTT
cdr3_aa: CASSIGQPQKTGELFF

d_call: .
j_call: TRBJ1-5
clone_size: .
v_call: TRBV7-9
cdr3_nt: TGTGCCAGCAGCCCGGGGGGGGCCAGCAATCAGCCCCAGCATTTT
cdr3_aa: CASSPGGASNQPQHF

d_call: TRBD2
j_call: TRBJ2-2
clone_size: .
v_call: TRBV2
cdr3_nt: TGTGCCAGTGGGAGGGAGGACACCGGGGAGCTGTTTTTT
cdr3_aa: CASGREDTGELFF

d_call: TRBD1
j_call: TRBJ1-2
clone_size: once
v_call: TRBV10-1
cdr3_nt: TGCGCCAGCTCTCCCGGGACAGGGGGCTATGGCTACACCTTC
cdr3_aa: CASSPGTGGYGYTF

d_call: .
j_call: TRBJ2-7
clone_size: .
v_call: TRBV21-1
cdr3_nt: TGTGCCAGCAGCAAATTGCGGGTCGCCCCCTACGAGCAGTACTTC
cdr3_aa: CASSKLRVAPYEQYF

d_call: .
j_call: TRBJ2-7
clone_size: .
v_call: TRBV18
cdr3_nt: TGTGCCAGCTCACCGGGACTCGGTACCTCCTACGAGCAGTACTTC
cdr3_aa: CASSPGLGTSYEQYF

d_call: .
j_call: TRBJ1-1
clone_size: .
v_call: TRBV29-1
cdr3_nt: TGCAGCGTACCCGGACAGACGAACACTGAAGCTTTCTTT
cdr3_aa: CSVPGQTNTEAFF

d_call: TRBD1
j_call: TRBJ2-3
clone_size: once
v_call: TRBV19
cdr3_nt: TGTGCCAGTAGTATAGAGGCTGGGACAGGGGGGGGCACAGATACGCAGTATTTT
cdr3_aa: CASSIEAGTGGGTDTQYF

d_call: TRBD1
j_call: TRBJ1-3
clone_size: .
v_call: TRBV5-1
cdr3_nt: TGCGCCAGCAGTCCGGGACAGACCTCTGGAAACACCATATATTTT
cdr3_aa: CASSPGQTSGNTIYF

d_call: .
j_call: TRBJ2-5
clone_size: once
v_call: TRBV28
cdr3_nt: TGTGCCAGCAGTAGTTCGGGGAACCAAGAGACCCAGTACTTC
cdr3_aa: CASSSSGNQETQYF

d_call: .
j_call: TRBJ2-7
clone_size: .
v_call: TRBV11-3
cdr3_nt: TGTGCCAGCAGCTTAGATCCAGCGACTTACGAGCAGTACTTC
cdr3_aa: CASSLDPATYEQYF

d_call: .
j_call: TRBJ1-2
clone_size: .
v_call: TRBV15
cdr3_nt: TGTGCCACCAGCAGAGTCGAGGGCTTGGTGTATGGCTACACCTTC
cdr3_aa: CATSRVEGLVYGYTF

d_call: .
j_call: TRBJ1-3
clone_size: .
v_call: TRBV9
cdr3_nt: TGTGCCAGCAGCGTATCGTCAGACTCTGGAAACACCATATATTTT
cdr3_aa: CASSVSSDSGNTIYF

d_call: .
j_call: TRBJ1-3
clone_size: few
v_call: TRBV30
cdr3_nt: TGTGCCTGGAGCGCCCTAAACTCTGGAAACACCATATATTTT
cdr3_aa: CAWSALNSGNTIYF

d_call: TRBD1
j_call: TRBJ2-7
clone_size: .
v_call: TRBV19
cdr3_nt: TGTGCCAGTAGTGGCCCGGGACAGGGGTCGGTTGGGGAGCAGTACTTC
cdr3_aa: CASSGPGQGSVGEQYF

d_call: .
j_call: TRBJ2-1
clone_size: .
v_call: TRBV7-8
cdr3_nt: TGTGCCAGCAGCTTCGGACTTAATAGTGAGCAGTTCTTC
cdr3_aa: CASSFGLNSEQFF

d_call: TRBD2
j_call: TRBJ2-3
clone_size: .
v_call: TRBV5-1
cdr3_nt: TGCGCCAGCGGTAGCGGGACCTCCACAGATACGCAGTATTTT
cdr3_aa: CASGSGTSTDTQYF

d_call: .
j_call: TRBJ1-2
clone_size: .
v_call: TRBV7-9
cdr3_nt: TGTGCCAGCAGCTTAGAGGAGTTCTCCAGCTACACCTTC
cdr3_aa: CASSLEEFSSYTF

d_call: TRBD1
j_call: TRBJ2-7
clone_size: .
v_call: TRBV7-9
cdr3_nt: TGTGCCAGCAGCTCTACTCTGGGACAGGTCTCCTACGAGCAGTACTTC
cdr3_aa: CASSSTLGQVSYEQYF

d_call: TRBD2
j_call: TRBJ2-3
clone_size: .
v_call: TRBV9
cdr3_nt: TGTGCCAGCACACGGGGGGATTCCACAGATACGCAGTATTTT
cdr3_aa: CASTRGDSTDTQYF

d_call: TRBD2
j_call: TRBJ2-5
clone_size: .
v_call: TRBV6-5
cdr3_nt: TGTGCCAGCACCCTTAGCGGGAGCAAGACCCAGTACTTC
cdr3_aa: CASTLSGSKTQYF

d_call: TRBD1
j_call: TRBJ1-5
clone_size: .
v_call: TRBV12-3/TRBV12-4
cdr3_nt: TGTGCCAGCAGCCGACAGGGTGGTCAGCCCCAGCATTTT
cdr3_aa: CASSRQGGQPQHF

d_call: .
j_call: TRBJ2-7
clone_size: .
v_call: TRBV7-3
cdr3_nt: TGTGCCAGCAGCTCCGGGGGCGGGAGCCACTACGAGCAGTACTTC
cdr3_aa: CASSSGGGSHYEQYF

d_call: TRBD2
j_call: TRBJ2-3
clone_size: .
v_call: TRBV9
cdr3_nt: TGTGCCAGCAGCATCCGACTAGCGGGTACAGATACGCAGTATTTT
cdr3_aa: CASSIRLAGTDTQYF

d_call: TRBD2
j_call: TRBJ2-3
clone_size: .
v_call: TRBV6-6
cdr3_nt: TGTGCCAGCAGAATGGGACTAGCGAACGCAGATACGCAGTATTTT
cdr3_aa: CASRMGLANADTQYF

d_call: TRBD1
j_call: TRBJ1-2
clone_size: once
v_call: TRBV30
cdr3_nt: TGTGCCTGGAGTGTATCTGGGACAGGGGACCATAGCACCTTC
cdr3_aa: CAWSVSGTGDHSTF

d_call: .
j_call: TRBJ2-5
clone_size: once
v_call: TRBV13
cdr3_nt: TGTGCCAGCAGCTTTGGGCGGGACGCGGGAGAGACCCAGTACTTC
cdr3_aa: CASSFGRDAGETQYF

d_call: .
j_call: TRBJ1-1
clone_size: .
v_call: TRBV27
cdr3_nt: TGTGCCAGCAGTTTATCGCAGGGTGAAGCTTTCTTT
cdr3_aa: CASSLSQGEAFF